Shown below are 10 T cell receptor beta chains from a single sample sequenced in a study of T cell repertoires in cytomegalovirus infection. TCRdb re-analysed the reads in MiXCR, keeping a single row per CDR3 protein. The sample has hundreds of thousands of distinct CDR3 sequences; roughly a third are singletons. Their antigens remain unidentified. Source: cultured PBMCs, taken from culture after CMV antigen stimulation. The receptors were gathered from a human donor in good health (CMV status not recorded). Some clones in this sample may be carry-over from other donors' samples.

The chain has TRBV15 and TRBJ1-4; D is possibly TRBD1 (6 bases). V was cut by 4 bases and J by 3 bases, with 9 bases left in between. The CDR3 has 14 amino acids. The germline V gene encodes CDR1 LNHNV and CDR2 YYDKDF (reference sequence). The CDR3 sequence: CATSTGTPNEKLFF. CDR3 DNA sequence: TGTGCCACCAGCACCGGGACACCTAATGAAAAACTGTTTTTT.

This chain uses TRBV3-1 with TRBJ2-5; no clear D. The germline V gene encodes CDR1 LGHDT and CDR2 YNNKEL (reference sequence). Trimming cost V 1 base and J 5 bases, with 23 bases left between them. The CDR3 sequence is 18 residues long. The CDR3 DNA sequence: TGTGCCAGCAGCCAAGGGCCCCCTGGGGTACCGAGGTATGAGACCCAGTACTTC. This encodes CASSQGPPGVPRYETQYF.

In this sample, this clonotype turned up a few times. The chain is built from TRBV12-3 or TRBV12-4 and TRBJ2-5, with TRBD1 matching over 9 bases. CDR3 size: 15 residues. Trimming removed 2 bases from V and 2 bases from J; junction bases left unmatched: 3. The CDR3: CASSLPGQGQETQYF. In nucleotides, the CDR3 is TGTGCCAGCAGTTTACCGGGACAGGGTCAAGAGACCCAGTACTTC.

This clonotype was seen more than once but under ten times. The chain is built from TRBV19 and TRBJ2-2, with 10 nucleotides matching TRBD1. Germline CDR1 is LNHDA and CDR2 is SQIVND (reference sequence). The CDR3 is 15 residues long. Trimming took 5 bases from V and 6 from J; bases not matched to a gene: 6. The CDR3: CASSELGQGSGELFF. The CDR3 DNA reads as TGTGCCAGTAGTGAATTGGGACAGGGGTCCGGGGAGCTGTTTTTT. The full variable domain, completed using reference TRBV19 and TRBJ2-2, is DGGITQSPKYLFRKEGQNVTLSCEQNLNHDAMYWYRQDPGQGLRLIYYSQIVNDFQKGDIAEGYSVSREKKESFPLTVTSAQKNPTAFYLCASSELGQGSGELFFGEGSRLTVL.

V usage is TRBV4-1 and J usage is TRBJ1-4; D gene unclear. The ends were cut back, 0 bases at V and 10 bases at J, with 12 bases in the middle. This CDR3 comprises 14 residues. CDR1 MGHRA and CDR2 YSYEKL come from the germline V gene. The CDR3 DNA follows: TGCGCCAGCAGCCAAGAGATCGACCGAGGAAAACTGTTTTTT. Its translation: CASSQEIDRGKLFF.

The chain couples TRBV5-4 to TRBJ2-2; 7 bases agree with TRBD1. The CDR3 is made up of 18 amino acids. Germline V gives CDR1 SGHNT, CDR2 YYREEE (reference sequence). J lost 2 bases, V lost 4 bases, and 14 bases had no gene match. The CDR3 region has the DNA TGTGCCAGCAGCCGCCTTAACAGGGGTGGCGTAAACACCGGGGAGCTGTTTTTT. This codes for CASSRLNRGGVNTGELFF.

The J gene is TRBJ2-1, the V gene TRBV6-6, with 8 bases that match TRBD1. V lost 4 bases to trimming and J lost 7 bases; unmatched junction nucleotides: 15. The V gene's germline CDR1 is MNHNY and CDR2 SVGAGI (reference sequence). The CDR3 totals 17 residues. For the CDR3, the DNA is TGTGCCAGCAGTTCCCGTACTAGGACAGGGTGGGGAAATGAGCAGTTCTTC. Protein sequence: CASSSRTRTGWGNEQFF.

Written as DNA, the CDR3 is TGTGCCAGCAGCTTACAGGCGGGGGTACGAGAAAAACTGTTTTTT. The encoded protein is CASSLQAGVREKLFF. The rearrangement joins TRBV7-9 to TRBJ1-4; D might be TRBD1 (5 bases). This CDR3 has 15 amino acids. CDR1 and CDR2 (germline): SEHNR, FQNEAQ (reference sequence). Trimming took off 2 bases at V and 8 bases at J, with 15 bases between the two ends.

This chain uses TRBV20-1 with TRBJ2-2; 12 positions agree with TRBD2. The CDR3 extends over 16 amino acids. Germline V gene sequence: CDR1 DFQATT, CDR2 SNEGSKA (reference sequence). The V segment lost 6 bases and the J segment 4 bases; nucleotides outside the gene matches: 9. For the CDR3, the DNA is TGCAGTGCAAAACTAGCGGGAGGTGGGGGCACCGGGGAGCTGTTTTTT. Translation: CSAKLAGGGGTGELFF.

CDR3 protein: CASKKLAGSFDFYIYNEQFF. The CDR3 nucleotides read TGTGCCAGCAAGAAACTAGCGGGGAGTTTTGATTTCTACATATACAATGAGCAGTTCTTC. The rearrangement uses TRBV11-1 and TRBJ2-1; 10 bases are a match to TRBD2. With 7 bases clipped from V and 4 bases from J, the junction kept 22 bases outside the gene matches. Germline V gene data show CDR1 as SGHAT and CDR2 as FQDESV (reference sequence). There are 20 residues in the CDR3.